The next 6 T cell receptor beta chains were all read from a single sample in a study of blood T cell repertoires in COVID-19. Sequencing was performed with immunoSEQ multiplex PCR; in TCRdb, only in-frame clones are kept and a portion is missing. The profile shows about 380,000 clones, approximately 90% of them singletons. The source material was PBMCs or T cells enriched from blood (not recorded which). The receptors here all came from a woman under 30 who had recovered from COVID-19.

The rearrangement uses TRBV9 and TRBJ1-3, with D perhaps TRBD1 (5 bases). Deletions cut 3 bases from V and 0 bases from J, with 7 bases between. This CDR3 is 14 amino acids long. The germline V gene encodes CDR1 SGDLS and CDR2 YYNGEE. In DNA, the CDR3 is TGTGCCAGCAGCGCAGGGTCCTCTGGAAACACCATATATTTT. Protein product: CASSAGSSGNTIYF.

The DNA for the CDR3 is TGTGCCAGCAGCCAAGTGGTGGGACAGGGGAACAATGAGCAGTTCTTC. Translating gives CASSQVVGQGNNEQFF. The gene calls are TRBV4-2 and TRBJ2-1, with TRBD1 matching 10 bases. CDR1 is LGHNA, CDR2 YNFKEQ, per germline. V was pared by 1 base and J by 5 bases, with 5 bases of the junction left unmatched. This CDR3 has 16 residues.

Note on this clone: Other DNA sequences in this specimen translate into the identical CDR3. The chain carries TRBV20-1 and TRBJ2-2; D may be TRBD1 (8 bases). V was shortened by 3 bases and J by 6 bases, with 20 bases between the two germline ends. Germline V gene lookup returns CDR1 DFQATT and CDR2 SNEGSKA (reference sequence). The length of the CDR3 is 16 residues. This CDR3 reads CSASPRVQGGAGELFF. Here the CDR3 DNA reads TGCAGTGCTAGTCCCCGGGTACAGGGGGGGGCCGGGGAGCTGTTTTTT.

This chain joins TRBV3-1 (or the pseudogene TRBV3-2) and TRBJ1-3; 7 nucleotides align to TRBD1. The CDR3 runs to 15 residues. V trimming: 4 bases; J trimming: 3 bases; junction bases outside the gene matches: 6. Per the germline V gene, CDR1 is LGHDT and CDR2 is YNNKEL (reference sequence). The CDR3 region is CASSRRTGRGNTIYF. The CDR3 region has the DNA TGTGCCAGCAGCCGTAGGACAGGTCGTGGAAACACCATATATTTT.

The chain employs TRBV10-3 and TRBJ1-1; 7 bases agree with TRBD1. The CDR3 covers 12 residues. Trimming cost V 10 bases and J 5 bases; bases outside gene matches: 7. CDR1 and CDR2 from the germline V gene are ENHRY and SYGVKD. CDR3 residues: CATTQGVTEAFF. The CDR3 coding sequence is TGTGCCACCACGCAGGGGGTAACTGAAGCTTTCTTT.

The chain is built from TRBV3-1 (or the pseudogene TRBV3-2) and TRBJ1-6, with D perhaps matching TRBD1 (6 bases). The CDR3 spans 14 residues. Looked up from germline, CDR1 is LGHDT and CDR2 is YNNKEL (reference sequence). V shed 4 bases and J shed 7 bases, with 11 bases lying between them. In nucleotides, the CDR3 is TGTGCCAGCAGCCCAGGGACATCGAATTCACCCCTCCACTTT. Encoded protein: CASSPGTSNSPLHF.